Listed here are 24 T cell receptor beta chains from one sample, sequenced in a study of cytomegalovirus exposure and HLA in healthy donors. It was with 60 Vbeta and 13 Jbeta primers that the PCR ran. Assay used: immunoSEQ multiplex PCR; TCRdb lists only in-frame clones, some missing. The data hold a few hundred thousand clones, with 80% to 90% observed a single time. Sequencing was done on a sample of PBMCs. All receptors derive from a man aged 25-40 years in good health and CMV-seronegative.

This sequence joins TRBV9 and TRBJ1-2; maybe TRBD1 (6 bases). CDR1 is SGDLS, CDR2 YYNGEE, per germline. This CDR3 has 14 amino acids. V shed 4 bases and J shed 0 bases, with 10 bases lying between them. CDR3 in amino acids: CASSPRQANYGYTF. In DNA, the CDR3 is TGTGCCAGCAGCCCTCGACAGGCTAACTATGGCTACACCTTC. The full variable domain, in which reference TRBV9 and TRBJ1-2 provide the parts outside the CDR3, is DSGVTQTPKHLITATGQRVTLRCSPRSGDLSVYWYQQSLDQGLQFLIQYYNGEERAKGNILERFSAQQFPDLHSELNLSSLELGDSALYFCASSPRQANYGYTFGSGTRLTVV.

The chain links TRBV6-5 to TRBJ2-1; 8 nucleotides align to TRBD2. CDR3 size: 16 residues. Germline CDR1 is MNHEY and CDR2 is SVGAGI. V trimming: 0 bases; J trimming: 2 bases; junction bases outside the gene matches: 3. The CDR3, as DNA: TGTGCCAGCAGTTACTCCGGGGGGGGAGCCTACAATGAGCAGTTCTTC. It yields the protein CASSYSGGGAYNEQFF.

The CDR3 region is CASSYAPVSEQFF. The CDR3 DNA reads as TGTGCCAGCAGTTACGCCCCAGTCAGTGAGCAGTTCTTC. The chain uses TRBV6-5 and TRBJ2-1; D uncertain. The CDR3 covers 13 residues. V gave up 2 bases and J gave up 9 bases, with 11 bases separating them. Germline V gene sequence: CDR1 MNHEY, CDR2 SVGAGI.

V is TRBV2 and J is TRBJ2-1, with 12 nucleotides matching TRBD1. The germline V gene has CDR1 SNHLY and CDR2 FYNNEI. V gave up 7 bases and J gave up 8 bases; unmatched junction bases: 12. This CDR3 has 16 residues. CDR3 DNA sequence: TGTGCCAGCACCCTCCCCACCGGGACAGGGGGCCATGAGCAGTTCTTC. It codes for CASTLPTGTGGHEQFF.

The rearrangement joins TRBV18 to TRBJ1-3, with TRBD1 matching over 7 bases. Germline V gene sequence: CDR1 KGHSH, CDR2 LQKENI. CDR3 length: 14 amino acids. The V and J ends lost 8 bases and 4 bases, in that order; junction bases with no gene match: 8. DNA of the CDR3: TGTGCCAGCCGGATAGGGACAGCCGGAAACACCATATATTTT. Amino acid sequence: CASRIGTAGNTIYF.

V gene TRBV28 combines with J gene TRBJ1-3, with TRBD1 identical over 12 bases. The junction had 10 bases not matched to a gene; V was cut back by 5 bases and J by 2 bases. The CDR3 extends over 18 amino acids. Germline CDR1 is MDHEN and CDR2 is SYDVKM. The CDR3 DNA reads as TGTGCCAGCAGTCTACCCGGGACAGGGGGCTTAGCTGGAAACACCATATATTTT. This codes for CASSLPGTGGLAGNTIYF.

V and J are TRBV5-1 and TRBJ2-7, with D possibly TRBD2 on 5 matching bases. The CDR3 extends over 12 amino acids. Germline values: CDR1 SGHRS, CDR2 YFSETQ. Deletions cut 7 bases from V and 2 bases from J, with 10 bases between. CDR3 nucleotides: TGCGCCAGCGGCCCGGGGACCTACGAGCAGTACTTC. It encodes CASGPGTYEQYF.

This clone appeared once. The rearrangement joins TRBV7-2 to TRBJ2-7; D is ambiguous. V was trimmed by 5 bases and J by 4 bases, leaving 15 bases between them. CDR3 length equals 14 residues. CDR1 and CDR2 from the germline V gene are SGHTA and FQGNSA. The chain's CDR3 is CASSETRIKYEQYF. The CDR3 DNA is TGTGCCAGCAGCGAGACAAGGATCAAGTACGAGCAGTACTTC.

The gene calls are TRBV6-4 and TRBJ1-5; possibly TRBD1 for D (5 bases). The CDR3 has 15 residues. Germline V lookup: CDR1 MRHNA, CDR2 SNTAGT. Deletions cut 2 bases from V and 3 bases from J, with 11 bases between. The chain's CDR3 is CASSDPPGPNQPQHF. In DNA form, the CDR3 reads TGTGCCAGCAGTGACCCACCAGGGCCCAATCAGCCCCAGCATTTT.

The chain has TRBV6-1 and TRBJ1-5; D is uncertain. CDR3 length: 15 amino acids. Per the germline V gene, CDR1 is MNHNS and CDR2 is SASEGT. The germline V and J ends were trimmed by 5 bases and 5 bases, with 16 bases remaining between them. The CDR3 loop reads CASSQYSPTYQPQHF. The DNA of the CDR3 is TGTGCCAGCAGTCAGTACTCCCCGACTTATCAGCCCCAGCATTTT.

V is TRBV7-8 and J is TRBJ2-2; the D gene is possibly TRBD1 (6 bases). CDR3 length: 13 residues. Per the germline V gene, CDR1 is SGHVS and CDR2 is FQNEAQ. Trimming stripped 6 bases from V and 6 bases from J, with 11 bases between. As DNA, the CDR3 is TGTGCCAGCAGTATACAGGGCGCCGGGGAGCTGTTTTTT. This sequence encodes CASSIQGAGELFF.

V is TRBV6-6 and J is TRBJ2-5; D call uncertain. Germline loops: CDR1 MNHNY, CDR2 SVGAGI (reference sequence). Trimming removed 2 bases at V and 2 bases at J, with 3 bases between. The CDR3 is made up of 12 amino acids. CDR3 sequence (DNA): TGTGCCAGCAGTTACCCACAAGAGACCCAGTACTTC. Its translation is CASSYPQETQYF.

The chain combines TRBV10-3 with TRBJ2-5, with D possibly being TRBD1 (6 bases). This CDR3 is built from 14 residues. Germline loops: CDR1 ENHRY, CDR2 SYGVKD. Deletions cut 10 bases from V and 2 bases from J, with 17 bases between. CDR3 in DNA: TGTGCCACCACAGGGCTGGGTGGACAAGAGACCCAGTACTTC. Protein sequence: CATTGLGGQETQYF.

This chain links TRBV29-1 with TRBJ2-7, with 8 positions matching TRBD1. Germline V gene lookup returns CDR1 SQVTM and CDR2 ANQGSEA. This CDR3 has 14 amino acids. Unmatched junction bases numbered 6, after V lost 5 bases and J lost 0 bases. The CDR3 bases are TGCAGCGTTTGTAGGACAGGGAGCTCCTACGAGCAGTACTTC. This gives the protein CSVCRTGSSYEQYF.

This clone was recorded a few times. Here the CDR3 DNA reads TGTGCCAGCAGCTTGTCGACAGGGGGCGCCGGTGGCTACACCTTC. Protein product: CASSLSTGGAGGYTF. V gene TRBV5-4 combines with J gene TRBJ1-2; TRBD1 agrees at 10 bases. The J segment lost 7 bases and the V segment lost 1 base, leaving 7 bases of the junction unmatched. CDR3 length: 15 residues. Germline values: CDR1 SGHNT, CDR2 YYREEE (reference sequence).

The chain is built from TRBV29-1 and TRBJ1-1; TRBD1 matches 9 bases. The CDR3 totals 15 residues. Germline V lookup: CDR1 SQVTM, CDR2 ANQGSEA. J gave up 0 bases and V 7 bases, and 9 bases lay outside the gene matches. The CDR3 coding sequence is TGCAGCGGAACAGGGGGCTTCGGGTTGAACACTGAAGCTTTCTTT. This encodes CSGTGGFGLNTEAFF.

CDR3 residues: CASSRDSNEKLFF. CDR3 coding DNA: TGTGCCAGCAGTCGGGACAGTAATGAAAAACTGTTTTTT. The chain is built from TRBV2 and TRBJ1-4, with 7 bases lining up with TRBD1. This CDR3 has 13 amino acids. Germline CDR1 SNHLY, CDR2 FYNNEI. V was pared by 5 bases and J by 4 bases, with 1 base of the junction left unmatched.

This clone was picked up one time. This chain uses TRBV29-1 with TRBJ2-7; 9 bases fit TRBD1. The length of the CDR3 is 15 residues. With 7 bases clipped from V and 0 bases from J, the junction kept 10 bases outside the gene matches. CDR1 is SQVTM and CDR2 is ANQGSEA in the germline V gene. The CDR3 here is CSAEGGQGFSYEQYF. The CDR3 DNA sequence: TGCAGCGCTGAGGGGGGACAGGGTTTCTCCTACGAGCAGTACTTC.

V gene TRBV6-1 combines with J gene TRBJ1-4; 8 bases are shared with TRBD1. CDR1 is MNHNS, CDR2 SASEGT, per germline. There are 12 residues in the CDR3. Trimming at V came to 8 bases and at J to 7 bases, leaving 3 bases not matched to a gene. In nucleotides, the CDR3 is TGTGCCAGCGCAGGACAGGGTGAAAAACTGTTTTTT. Translation gives CASAGQGEKLFF.

V usage is TRBV28 and J usage is TRBJ1-2, with no clear D. Trimming took 2 bases from V and 2 from J, leaving 6 bases between them. Germline values: CDR1 MDHEN, CDR2 SYDVKM. The CDR3 is made up of 13 amino acids. The CDR3, as DNA: TGTGCCAGCAGTTTAAACTACAACTATGGCTACACCTTC. Its translation: CASSLNYNYGYTF.

This rearrangement joins TRBV19 to TRBJ2-3; TRBD1 aligns across 7 bases. The CDR3 is 16 amino acids. Germline V CDR1 and CDR2: LNHDA, SQIVND (reference sequence). V was pared by 3 bases and J by 0 bases, with 6 bases of the junction left unmatched. CDR3 nucleotide sequence: TGTGCCAGTAGTATCCCCGGGACAGCTAGCACAGATACGCAGTATTTT. Amino acids: CASSIPGTASTDTQYF.

The CDR3 region has the DNA TGTGCCAGCGGGCCCCCCAGGGCCCAGTACTTC. This encodes CASGPPRAQYF. The V and J genes are TRBV27 and TRBJ2-5; a possible D gene is TRBD1 (5 bases). The CDR3 is made up of 11 amino acids. Germline values: CDR1 MNHEY, CDR2 SMNVEV (reference sequence). Between the trimmed V and J ends, which lost 8 bases and 9 bases, there was a span of 13 bases.

In its sample, this clone was seen a few times. The chain combines TRBV10-3 with TRBJ2-7; TRBD1 might be the D (8 bases). Trimming left V 5 bases short and J 6 bases short, with 17 bases between. The CDR3 contains 14 residues. In germline, CDR1 is ENHRY, CDR2 SYGVKD. The CDR3 DNA reads TGTGCCATCAGTATTGGACAGGGAGGGACCGAGCAGTACTTC. Amino acid sequence: CAISIGQGGTEQYF.

The chain has TRBV6-5 and TRBJ1-2; 7 bases align to TRBD1. This CDR3 region has 13 residues. Trimming removed 7 bases from V and 4 bases from J; junction bases left unmatched: 6. CDR1 MNHEY and CDR2 SVGAGI come from the germline V gene. In DNA form, the CDR3 reads TGTGCCAGCATCAAAGGGGGCTCCTATGGCTACACCTTC. Protein sequence: CASIKGGSYGYTF.